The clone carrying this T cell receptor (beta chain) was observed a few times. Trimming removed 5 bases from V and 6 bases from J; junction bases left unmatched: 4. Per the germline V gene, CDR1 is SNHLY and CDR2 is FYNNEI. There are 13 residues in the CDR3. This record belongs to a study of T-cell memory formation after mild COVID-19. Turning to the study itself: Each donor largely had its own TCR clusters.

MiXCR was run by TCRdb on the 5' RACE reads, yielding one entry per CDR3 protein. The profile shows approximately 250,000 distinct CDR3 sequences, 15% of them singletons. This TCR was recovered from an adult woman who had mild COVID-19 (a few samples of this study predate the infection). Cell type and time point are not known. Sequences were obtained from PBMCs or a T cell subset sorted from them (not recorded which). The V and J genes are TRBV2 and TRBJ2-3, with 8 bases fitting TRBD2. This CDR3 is CASSSGGVDTQYF. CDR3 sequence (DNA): TGTGCCAGCAGTAGCGGGGGTGTTGATACGCAGTATTTT.